The source of this T cell receptor (beta chain) is a study of blood T cell repertoires in COVID-19 (dated by TCRdb to 2018 to 2020). For the study in its entirety: Samples from collaborators originated in the United States, Italy and Spain and spanned both the acute and convalescent phases of COVID-19. Subjects who had been exposed to COVID-19, were actively infected with it, or had recovered from it provided the deeply sampled blood TCRbeta repertoires that made up the dataset. Samples were obtained from the ongoing ImmuneRACE study (first 160 participants) and from some 1,300 subjects provided by 6 global collaborators. Where available, HLA class I and class II types were taken from metadata supplied by the sample provider and were not determined by assay-based typing. The sample metadata nearly always contained a de-identified subject ID, COVID-19 status, age in years and sex. A freely available public database, intended as a resource for researchers studying the immune response to SARS-CoV-2, is where the repertoires were released. The prospective study material was composed of cDNA or gDNA derived from T cells, B-cell-depleted T cells, or PBMCs.

As concerns this clone: Its specific antigen is unknown. No much larger clonotype is one base removed from it; base qualities were not supplied.

Participants in the prospective study were enrolled through a virtual design, were aged about 18 to 100 years, and lived in approximately 24 United States geographic areas. In the prospective study, cohorts were assigned on the basis of participant-reported clinical history obtained from a screening survey and a study questionnaire. Mobile phlebotomists in the prospective study collected whole blood, serum and a nasopharyngeal or oropharyngeal swab from every participant. Over an approximately 2-month period, participants in the prospective study had the option of providing additional blood draws and questionnaires. Prospective study blood samples were shipped either frozen or at room temperature before DNA extraction. Paper-wide results and their limitations: The quantity of clinical and demographic metadata differed by source and by participant and was supplied without curation.

A distance of 18 bases separates the germline ends of V and J, which lose 5 bases and 0 bases respectively. Sequences MNHEY (CDR1) and SMNVEV (CDR2) are obtained from the germline V gene (reference sequence). From the cysteine up to the phenylalanine, the CDR3 has a length of 17 residues. The retained sequence is limited to the CDR3, 51 bases, with the frame set at the first base. TCRbeta CDR3 regions were amplified from genomic DNA by means of the immunoSEQ Assay, a bias-controlled multiplex PCR. As for the original processing: Nucleated cell counts per sample were estimated from amplification of reference gene primers within the assay. Sequence reads were collapsed and filtered to measure the absolute abundance of every unique TCRbeta CDR3 rearrangement. Productive Simpson clonality was computed per sample as the square root of Simpson's diversity index over productive rearrangements. This is the immuneACCESS table as TCRdb keeps it, with only in-frame sequences that have V and J called. A part of the clones is gone; compared with another copy, unresolved V genes explain less than half, and the rest is unexplained. The V and J calls and the clone size are those of that table, but D and trimming were determined from the DNA. For this sample there are around 280,000 clones; roughly 90% appear just once. Together, the top ten hold about 1.7% of the sample.

This sequence was found in a woman under 30 with acute COVID-19. The V and J genes are TRBV27 and TRBJ2-3; a tentative D call is TRBD2 (6 bases match). The sequenced sample was PBMCs or T cells enriched from blood (not recorded which). This receptor has the CDR3 CASSPHGLALSTDTQYF. The nucleotide sequence is given as TGTGCCAGCAGTCCCCACGGCCTAGCGTTAAGCACAGATACGCAGTATTTT.